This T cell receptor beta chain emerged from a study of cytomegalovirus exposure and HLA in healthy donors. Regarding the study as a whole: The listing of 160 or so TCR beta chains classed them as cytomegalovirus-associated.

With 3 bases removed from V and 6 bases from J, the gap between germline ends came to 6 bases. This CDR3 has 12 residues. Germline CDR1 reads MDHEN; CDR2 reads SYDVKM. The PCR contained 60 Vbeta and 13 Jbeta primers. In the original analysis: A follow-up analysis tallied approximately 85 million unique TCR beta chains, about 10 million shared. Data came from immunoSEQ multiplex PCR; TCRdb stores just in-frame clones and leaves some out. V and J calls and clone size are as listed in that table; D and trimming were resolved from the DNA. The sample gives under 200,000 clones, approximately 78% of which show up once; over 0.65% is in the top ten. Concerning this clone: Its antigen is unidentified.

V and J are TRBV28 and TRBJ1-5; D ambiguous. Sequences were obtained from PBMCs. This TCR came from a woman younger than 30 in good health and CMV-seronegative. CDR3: CASSFGVQPQHF. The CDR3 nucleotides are TGTGCCAGCAGTTTCGGGGTTCAGCCCCAGCATTTT. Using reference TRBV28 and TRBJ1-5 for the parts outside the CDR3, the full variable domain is DVKVTQSSRYLVKRTGEKVFLECVQDMDHENMFWYRQDPGLGLRLIYFSYDVKMKEKGDIPEGYSVSREKKERFSLILESASTNQTSMYLCASSFGVQPQHFGDGTRLSIL.